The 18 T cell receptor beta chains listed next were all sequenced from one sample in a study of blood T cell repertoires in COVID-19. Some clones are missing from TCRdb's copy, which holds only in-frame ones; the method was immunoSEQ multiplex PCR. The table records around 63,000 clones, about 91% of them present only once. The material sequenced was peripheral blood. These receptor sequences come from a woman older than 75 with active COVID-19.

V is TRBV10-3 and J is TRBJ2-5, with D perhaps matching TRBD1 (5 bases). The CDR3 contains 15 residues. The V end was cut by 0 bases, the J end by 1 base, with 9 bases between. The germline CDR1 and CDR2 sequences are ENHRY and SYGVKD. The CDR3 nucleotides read TGTGCCATCAGTGAGTCGAAGGGGCGCCAAGAGACCCAGTACTTC. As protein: CAISESKGRQETQYF.

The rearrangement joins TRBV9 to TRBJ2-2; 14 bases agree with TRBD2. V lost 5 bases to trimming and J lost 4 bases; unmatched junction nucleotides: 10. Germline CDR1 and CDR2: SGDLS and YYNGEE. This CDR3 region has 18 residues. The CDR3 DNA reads TGTGCCAGCAGTAGACTAGCGGGGGGGTCCTTATCCACCGGGGAGCTGTTTTTT. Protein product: CASSRLAGGSLSTGELFF. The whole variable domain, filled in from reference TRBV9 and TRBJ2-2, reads DSGVTQTPKHLITATGQRVTLRCSPRSGDLSVYWYQQSLDQGLQFLIQYYNGEERAKGNILERFSAQQFPDLHSELNLSSLELGDSALYFCASSRLAGGSLSTGELFFGEGSRLTVL.

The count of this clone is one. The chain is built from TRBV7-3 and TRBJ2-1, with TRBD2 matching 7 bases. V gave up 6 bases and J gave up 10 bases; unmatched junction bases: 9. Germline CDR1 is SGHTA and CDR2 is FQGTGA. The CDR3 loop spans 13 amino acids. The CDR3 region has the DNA TGTGCCAGCAGGGCTAGCGGACTTGAGGAGCAGTTCTTC. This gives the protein CASRASGLEEQFF.

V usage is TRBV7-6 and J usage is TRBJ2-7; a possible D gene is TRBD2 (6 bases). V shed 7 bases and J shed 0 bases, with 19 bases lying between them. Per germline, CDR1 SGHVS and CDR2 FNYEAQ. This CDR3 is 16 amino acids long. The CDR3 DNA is TGTGCCAGCACCAAGGGACTTGCGGGGTCCTCCTACGAGCAGTACTTC. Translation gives CASTKGLAGSSYEQYF.

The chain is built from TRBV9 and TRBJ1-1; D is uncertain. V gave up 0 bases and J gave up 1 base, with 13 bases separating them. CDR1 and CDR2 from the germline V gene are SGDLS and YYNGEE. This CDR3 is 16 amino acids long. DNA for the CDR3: TGTGCCAGCAGCGTAGACCCTTTCCCCGGGAACACTGAAGCTTTCTTT. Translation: CASSVDPFPGNTEAFF.

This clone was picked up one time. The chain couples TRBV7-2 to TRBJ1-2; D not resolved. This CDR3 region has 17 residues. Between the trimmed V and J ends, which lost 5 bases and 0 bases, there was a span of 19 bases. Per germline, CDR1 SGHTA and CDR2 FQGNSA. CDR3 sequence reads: CASSAAGVPGPNYGYTF. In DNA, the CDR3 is TGTGCCAGCAGCGCCGCTGGTGTTCCAGGTCCTAACTATGGCTACACCTTC.

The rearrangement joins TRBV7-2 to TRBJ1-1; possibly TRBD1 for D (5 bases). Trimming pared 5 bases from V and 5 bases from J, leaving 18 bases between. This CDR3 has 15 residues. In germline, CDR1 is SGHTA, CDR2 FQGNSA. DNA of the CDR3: TGTGCCAGCAGCCCCCCCGGGGGTTTTAAGACTGAAGCTTTCTTT. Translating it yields CASSPPGGFKTEAFF.

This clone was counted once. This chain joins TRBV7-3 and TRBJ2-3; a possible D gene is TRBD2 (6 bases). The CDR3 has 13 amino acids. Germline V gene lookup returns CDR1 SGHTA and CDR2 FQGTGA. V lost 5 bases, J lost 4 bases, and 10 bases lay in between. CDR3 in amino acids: CASSAPGADTQYF. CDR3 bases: TGTGCCAGCAGCGCCCCGGGGGCAGATACGCAGTATTTT.

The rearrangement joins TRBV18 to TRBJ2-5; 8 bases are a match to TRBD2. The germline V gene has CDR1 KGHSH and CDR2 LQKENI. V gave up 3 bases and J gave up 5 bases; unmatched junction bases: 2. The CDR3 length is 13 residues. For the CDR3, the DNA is TGTGCCAGCTCACCCGGGACTAGGGAGACCCAGTACTTC. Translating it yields CASSPGTRETQYF.

The CDR3 here is CASSVGQAYYGYTF. CDR3 sequence (DNA): TGTGCCAGCAGCGTCGGACAGGCTTACTATGGCTACACCTTC. The rearrangement links TRBV6-5 to TRBJ1-2, with 7 bases aligning to TRBD1. V shed 6 bases, J shed 3 bases, and the junction held 7 bases outside the gene matches. Germline CDR1 is MNHEY and CDR2 is SVGAGI. This CDR3 is built from 14 residues.

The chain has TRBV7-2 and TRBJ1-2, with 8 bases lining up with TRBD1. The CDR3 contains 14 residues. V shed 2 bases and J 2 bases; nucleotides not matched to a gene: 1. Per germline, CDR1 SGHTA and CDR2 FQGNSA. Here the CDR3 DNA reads TGTGCCAGCAGCTTATCAGGGGGCAACTATGGCTACACCTTC. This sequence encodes CASSLSGGNYGYTF.

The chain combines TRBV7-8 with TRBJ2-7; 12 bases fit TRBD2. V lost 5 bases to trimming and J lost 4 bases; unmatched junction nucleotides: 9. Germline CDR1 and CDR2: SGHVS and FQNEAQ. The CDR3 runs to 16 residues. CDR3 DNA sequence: TGTGCCAGCAGCCCTACAACTAGCGGGGGGTGGTACGAGCAGTACTTC. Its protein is CASSPTTSGGWYEQYF.

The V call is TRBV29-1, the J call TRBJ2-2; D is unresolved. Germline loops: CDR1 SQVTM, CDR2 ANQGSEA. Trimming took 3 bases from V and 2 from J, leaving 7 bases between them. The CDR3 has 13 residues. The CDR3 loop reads CSVDSFNTGELFF. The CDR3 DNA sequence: TGCAGCGTTGACAGTTTCAACACCGGGGAGCTGTTTTTT.

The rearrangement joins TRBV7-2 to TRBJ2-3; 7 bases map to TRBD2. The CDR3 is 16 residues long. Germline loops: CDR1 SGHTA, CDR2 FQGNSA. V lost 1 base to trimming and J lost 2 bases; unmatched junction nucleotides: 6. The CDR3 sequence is CASSLVSLADTDTQYF. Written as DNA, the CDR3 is TGTGCCAGCAGCTTAGTCTCGCTAGCGGACACAGATACGCAGTATTTT.

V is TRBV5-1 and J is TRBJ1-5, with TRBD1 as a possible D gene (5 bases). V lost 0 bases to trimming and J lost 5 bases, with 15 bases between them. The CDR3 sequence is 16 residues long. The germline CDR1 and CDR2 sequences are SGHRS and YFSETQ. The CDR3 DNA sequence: TGCGCCAGCAGCTTGGGGTCTGGAGGGGCCGATCAGCCCCAGCATTTT. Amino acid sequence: CASSLGSGGADQPQHF.

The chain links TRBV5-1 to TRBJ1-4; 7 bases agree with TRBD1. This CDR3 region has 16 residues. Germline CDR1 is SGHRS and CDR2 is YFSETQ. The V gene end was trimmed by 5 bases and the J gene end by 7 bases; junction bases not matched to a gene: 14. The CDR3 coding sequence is TGCGCCAGCAGTCAAGGGGGTCGACAGGGTGGTGAAAAACTGTTTTTT. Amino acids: CASSQGGRQGGEKLFF.

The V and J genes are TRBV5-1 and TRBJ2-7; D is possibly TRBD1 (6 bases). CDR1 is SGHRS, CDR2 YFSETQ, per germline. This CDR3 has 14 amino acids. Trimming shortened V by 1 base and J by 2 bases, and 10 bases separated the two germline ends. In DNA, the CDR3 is TGCGCCAGCAGCTTGACCGGGACAACCTACGAGCAGTACTTC. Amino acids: CASSLTGTTYEQYF.

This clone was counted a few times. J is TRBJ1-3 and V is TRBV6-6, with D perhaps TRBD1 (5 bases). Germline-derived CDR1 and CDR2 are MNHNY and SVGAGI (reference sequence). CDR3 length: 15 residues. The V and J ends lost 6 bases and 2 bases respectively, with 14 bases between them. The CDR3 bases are TGTGCCAGCAGGATAGGGGCGGGGGCTGGAAACACCATATATTTT. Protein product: CASRIGAGAGNTIYF.